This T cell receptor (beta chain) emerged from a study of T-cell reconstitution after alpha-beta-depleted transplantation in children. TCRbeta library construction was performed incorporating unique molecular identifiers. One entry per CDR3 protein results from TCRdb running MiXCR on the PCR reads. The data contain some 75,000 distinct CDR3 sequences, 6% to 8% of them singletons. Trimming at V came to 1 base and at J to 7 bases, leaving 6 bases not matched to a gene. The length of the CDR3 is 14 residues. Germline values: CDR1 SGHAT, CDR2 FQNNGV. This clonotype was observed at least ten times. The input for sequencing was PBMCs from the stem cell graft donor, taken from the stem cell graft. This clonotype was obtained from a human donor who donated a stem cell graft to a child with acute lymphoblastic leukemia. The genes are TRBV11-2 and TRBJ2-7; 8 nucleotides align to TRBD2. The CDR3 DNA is TGTGCCAGCAGCTTAGCGGGGGGGCCGGGTGAGCAGTACTTC. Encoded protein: CASSLAGGPGEQYF.